This TCR beta chain was captured by sequencing in a study of T cells after yellow fever vaccination. On the study more broadly: In the case of low-cell-number fractions, SMART-Seq v4 Ultra Low Input was used for preparation.

TCRdb recomputed calls from the 5' RACE reads with MiXCR, one row per CDR3 protein. The sample yields about 310,000 distinct CDR3 sequences, 3.6% seen once. This clonotype was seen many times. The V segment lost 6 bases and the J segment 2 bases; nucleotides outside the gene matches: 8. Germline CDR1 SGHAT, CDR2 FQNNGV. The CDR3 is 15 residues long. The chain couples TRBV11-2 to TRBJ2-3, with 7 nucleotides matching TRBD1. The sequences come from PBMCs, collected on the day of the yellow fever booster vaccination. The receptor was isolated from a man younger than 35 who received the YFV17D yellow fever vaccine. CDR3 nucleotide sequence: TGTGCCAGCAGTTTTGACAGGGCGCCCACAGATACGCAGTATTTT. This sequence encodes CASSFDRAPTDTQYF.